What follows describes a single TCR beta chain. The method was immunoSEQ multiplex PCR; TCRdb's version includes in-frame clones alone and lacks a portion of them. The table includes 150,000 to 200,000 clones, around 80% detected once. These data come from a study of blood T cell repertoires in COVID-19. The CDR3 sequence is 15 residues long. The V end was cut by 3 bases, the J end by 1 base, with 11 bases between. Looked up from germline, CDR1 is LNHNV and CDR2 is YYDKDF (reference sequence). Sequenced material: peripheral blood. The sequence came from a woman aged 70-85 years with COVID-19, enrolled during active disease. This chain uses TRBV15 with TRBJ2-3; a weak D match, TRBD1 (5 bases). The CDR3 spells CATSRGQTGTDTQYF. The CDR3 DNA sequence: TGTGCCACCAGCAGGGGGCAGACGGGCACAGATACGCAGTATTTT.